The subject of this entry is one TCR beta chain. These data are taken from a study of blood T cell repertoires in COVID-19. The wider study: There were acute and convalescent COVID-19 samples, and they came from the United States, Italy and Spain.

Per the original data handling: Using reference gene primer amplification, nucleated cell counts were estimated. TCRdb keeps only in-frame clones here, not all; method: immunoSEQ multiplex PCR. Clone size and V and J calls were adopted from that table, with D and trimming inferred from the DNA. This table has 250,000 to 300,000 clones, 88% appearing once. This CDR3 spans 14 amino acids. V lost 3 bases and J 7 bases, leaving 16 bases between the germline ends. Germline CDR1 is SGHTA and CDR2 is FQGNSA. Sequenced material: PBMCs or T cells enriched from blood (not recorded which). The TCR sequence derives from a woman aged 55-75 years in a cohort exposed to, infected with or recovered from COVID-19 (not recorded which). J is TRBJ2-7 and V is TRBV7-2, with D tentatively TRBD2 (5 bases). CDR3: CASSFRTGLKEQYF. The CDR3 DNA is TGTGCCAGCAGCTTCCGGACTGGCTTAAAGGAGCAGTACTTC.